The 30 T cell receptor beta chains presented below share a single source sample, sequenced in a study of blood T cell repertoires in COVID-19. The assay was immunoSEQ multiplex PCR, and TCRdb's table has in-frame clones only and misses some. The sample contains 200,000 to 250,000 clones, 82% of which appear only once. Material: peripheral blood. The receptors here all came from a woman aged 70-85 years with acute or convalescent COVID-19.

In this sample, this clone turned up once. The chain uses TRBV5-1 and TRBJ1-2; D ambiguous. The germline V and J ends were trimmed by 3 bases and 3 bases, with 15 bases remaining between them. Germline V gene data show CDR1 as SGHRS and CDR2 as YFSETQ. The CDR3 has 15 residues. CDR3 residues: CASSSSSGPDYGYTF. The CDR3 nucleotides are TGCGCCAGCAGCTCCTCCTCCGGTCCCGACTATGGCTACACCTTC.

V usage is TRBV19 and J usage is TRBJ1-6; D gene unclear. CDR1 is LNHDA, CDR2 SQIVND, per germline (reference sequence). V gave up 1 base and J gave up 2 bases, with 9 bases separating them. The CDR3 loop spans 16 amino acids. The CDR3 sequence: CASSIGQATYNSPLHF. In nucleotides, the CDR3 is TGTGCCAGTAGTATAGGGCAGGCGACCTATAATTCACCCCTCCACTTT.

Concerning this clone: Within the sample, other DNA sequences also encode this same CDR3. This rearrangement joins TRBV6-5 to TRBJ1-2; 7 nucleotides align to TRBD1. The germline V gene encodes CDR1 MNHEY and CDR2 SVGAGI. CDR3 length: 15 amino acids. The V gene end was trimmed by 0 bases and the J gene end by 4 bases; junction bases not matched to a gene: 5. The CDR3 sequence is CASSYSRQGGYGYTF. The CDR3 nucleotides are TGTGCCAGCAGTTACTCCAGACAGGGAGGCTATGGCTACACCTTC.

This chain uses TRBV5-1 with TRBJ2-5; D is unresolved. The V gene lost 4 bases and the J gene lost 1 base, with 8 bases spanning the gap. The CDR3 runs to 13 residues. The germline V gene has CDR1 SGHRS and CDR2 YFSETQ. DNA for the CDR3: TGCGCCAGCAGCCCAGGCCGCCAAGAGACCCAGTACTTC. It encodes CASSPGRQETQYF.

CDR3 loop: CSAPGLYIQYF. The CDR3 nucleotides read TGCAGTGCCCCGGGACTGTACATTCAGTACTTC. J is TRBJ2-4 and V is TRBV20-1; a weak D match, TRBD2 (6 bases). The ends were cut back, 6 bases at V and 8 bases at J, with 11 bases in the middle. The CDR3 runs to 11 residues. Germline loops: CDR1 DFQATT, CDR2 SNEGSKA (reference sequence).

The V gene is TRBV3-1 (or the pseudogene TRBV3-2), the J gene TRBJ2-7, with TRBD1 as a possible D gene (6 bases). Germline CDR1 reads LGHDT; CDR2 reads YNNKEL (reference sequence). V was pared by 1 base and J by 5 bases, with 9 bases between. This CDR3 is 13 amino acids long. Here the CDR3 reads CASSQVAGDEQYF. CDR3 in DNA: TGTGCCAGCAGCCAAGTGGCAGGGGACGAGCAGTACTTC.

This clone came up once. The V and J genes are TRBV9 and TRBJ2-2; D may be TRBD2 (7 bases). CDR3 length: 15 amino acids. Germline V gives CDR1 SGDLS, CDR2 YYNGEE. Trimming took off 0 bases at V and 7 bases at J, with 13 bases between the two ends. Here the CDR3 DNA reads TGTGCCAGCAGCGTAGAGGGGCGGGGGCGCGGGGAGCTGTTTTTT. Translation gives CASSVEGRGRGELFF.

The chain carries TRBV6-1 and TRBJ1-1, with D possibly matching TRBD1 (5 bases). V lost 3 bases and J lost 4, with 15 bases in between. The CDR3 sequence is 15 residues long. Germline-derived CDR1 and CDR2 are MNHNS and SASEGT. The CDR3 here is CASSEDSGFGTEAFF. The CDR3 nucleotides read TGTGCCAGCAGTGAGGATTCAGGGTTTGGCACTGAAGCTTTCTTT.

V is TRBV19 and J is TRBJ1-3; TRBD1 aligns across 9 bases. This CDR3 is 14 amino acids long. Trimming cost V 6 bases and J 4 bases; bases outside gene matches: 4. Germline V lookup: CDR1 LNHDA, CDR2 SQIVND (reference sequence). The CDR3 DNA reads as TGTGCCAGTAGGCCGGGACAGGGAGGAAACACCATATATTTT. Amino acids: CASRPGQGGNTIYF.

The chain joins TRBV29-1 to TRBJ2-1, with TRBD2 matching over 8 bases. V gave up 1 base and J gave up 4 bases; unmatched junction bases: 12. Germline values: CDR1 SQVTM, CDR2 ANQGSEA. This CDR3 has 17 residues. In DNA, the CDR3 is TGCAGCGTTGAAGGTATCGGGGGGGCGTTTCCATACAATGAGCAGTTCTTC. Encoded protein: CSVEGIGGAFPYNEQFF.

The rearrangement joins TRBV6-1 to TRBJ1-2; D not resolved. Trimming shortened V by 2 bases and J by 7 bases, and 11 bases separated the two germline ends. The CDR3 totals 13 residues. Germline lookup yields CDR1 MNHNS and CDR2 SASEGT. CDR3 bases: TGTGCCAGCAGTGAACCCGGGATTGGTGGCTACACCTTC. Translated: CASSEPGIGGYTF.

The V call is TRBV7-2, the J call TRBJ1-6, with D maybe TRBD1 (6 bases). CDR3 size: 15 residues. CDR1 and CDR2 (germline): SGHTA, FQGNSA. V was cut by 5 bases and J by 2 bases, with 10 bases left in between. The CDR3 nucleotides are TGTGCCAGCAGCGCACAGGGTCCCTATAATTCACCCCTCCACTTT. Protein sequence: CASSAQGPYNSPLHF.

The rearrangement joins TRBV6-5 to TRBJ2-7; TRBD2 is a possible D gene (5 bases). The V gene lost 4 bases and the J gene lost 3 bases, with 16 bases spanning the gap. Germline V gene data show CDR1 as MNHEY and CDR2 as SVGAGI. This CDR3 comprises 15 residues. CDR3 region: CASSSTGNNYYEQYF. The CDR3 DNA reads TGTGCCAGCAGTTCCACCGGGAATAACTACTACGAGCAGTACTTC.

This chain connects TRBV6-5 to TRBJ1-2; D remains ambiguous. In germline, CDR1 is MNHEY, CDR2 SVGAGI. Trimming cost V 5 bases and J 6 bases, with 13 bases left between them. The CDR3 extends over 13 amino acids. CDR3 sequence (DNA): TGTGCCAGCAGTCCTCGGAGAACACATGGCTACACCTTC. Its protein is CASSPRRTHGYTF.

The chain is built from TRBV19 and TRBJ2-3; D is perhaps TRBD2 (5 bases). Trimming shortened V by 5 bases and J by 2 bases, and 17 bases separated the two germline ends. The germline gives CDR1 LNHDA, CDR2 SQIVND (reference sequence). The CDR3 is made up of 16 amino acids. CDR3 in amino acids: CASSAPGTLITDTQYF. In DNA form, the CDR3 reads TGTGCCAGTAGTGCCCCGGGAACCCTAATCACAGATACGCAGTATTTT.

The chain employs TRBV5-1 and TRBJ1-4; 7 bases map to TRBD1. J lost 7 bases, V lost 4 bases, and 4 bases had no gene match. Germline V gene lookup returns CDR1 SGHRS and CDR2 YFSETQ. The CDR3 runs 13 residues. The CDR3 DNA reads TGCGCCAGCAGCAAAGGGGGCTTTGAAAAACTGTTTTTT. It yields the protein CASSKGGFEKLFF. Variable domain in full (rest from reference TRBV5-1 and TRBJ1-4): KAGVTQTPRYLIKTRGQQVTLSCSPISGHRSVSWYQQTPGQGLQFLFEYFSETQRNKGNFPGRFSGRQFSNSRSEMNVSTLELGDSALYLCASSKGGFEKLFFGSGTQLSVL.

V usage is TRBV27 and J usage is TRBJ1-2; 8 positions match TRBD1. The V segment lost 5 bases and the J segment 5 bases; nucleotides outside the gene matches: 7. The CDR3 totals 14 residues. Germline V gene lookup returns CDR1 MNHEY and CDR2 SMNVEV (reference sequence). Here the CDR3 reads CASSGGQGAYGYTF. The DNA of the CDR3 is TGTGCCAGCAGTGGCGGACAGGGCGCTTATGGCTACACCTTC.

This clone was observed a handful of times. The genes are TRBV12-3 or TRBV12-4 and TRBJ1-1; no clear D gene. The CDR3 has 12 amino acids. Trimming pared 6 bases from V and 1 base from J, leaving 6 bases between. In DNA, the CDR3 is TGTGCCAGCAGGAGTACGAACACTGAAGCTTTCTTT. Amino acid sequence: CASRSTNTEAFF.

The genes are TRBV13 and TRBJ1-3; TRBD1 agrees at 9 bases. From germline, CDR1 is PRHDT and CDR2 FYEKMQ (reference sequence). The CDR3 consists of 15 residues. The trim removed 5 bases at V and 2 bases at J, leaving 4 bases unmatched. CDR3 bases: TGTGCCAGCAGCGGACAGGGGTTCGCTGGAAACACCATATATTTT. Encoded protein: CASSGQGFAGNTIYF.

The chain uses TRBV5-4 and TRBJ1-6; possible D gene TRBD1, 6 bases. This CDR3 spans 15 amino acids. CDR1 and CDR2 from the germline V gene are SGHNT and YYREEE (reference sequence). The ends were cut back, 0 bases at V and 11 bases at J, with 15 bases in the middle. The CDR3 reads CASSLVDSPLTPLHF. The CDR3 coding sequence is TGTGCCAGCAGCTTGGTGGACAGTCCTCTGACACCCCTCCACTTT.

The chain carries TRBV5-1 and TRBJ1-3; 8 bases are a match to TRBD1. V shed 4 bases and J 4 bases; nucleotides not matched to a gene: 7. The germline gives CDR1 SGHRS, CDR2 YFSETQ. The CDR3 is 15 residues long. In DNA, the CDR3 is TGCGCCAGCAGCGGGGGACAGGTCGGAGGAAACACCATATATTTT. Protein product: CASSGGQVGGNTIYF.

The V and J genes are TRBV14 and TRBJ1-1; the D gene is possibly TRBD1 (5 bases). The CDR3 is 18 amino acids. Trimming stripped 1 base from V and 3 bases from J, with 21 bases between. The germline V gene has CDR1 SGHDN and CDR2 FVKESK. CDR3 DNA: TGTGCCAGCAGCCAAGTCAAGATGACAGTGAAACCCTACACTGAAGCTTTCTTT. This gives the protein CASSQVKMTVKPYTEAFF.

As regards this clone: Its ends do not fully match the called genes, so a read error is possible. V usage is TRBV7-7 and J usage is TRBJ2-1; 13 bases fit TRBD2. The CDR3 consists of 20 residues. Germline V lookup: CDR1 SSHAT, CDR2 FNYEAQ (reference sequence). The CDR3 spells CASSLYGLAGARRAYNEQFF. CDR3 coding DNA: TGTGCTAGCAGCTTATACGGACTAGCGGGGGCGCGGCGGGCCTACAATGAGCAGTTCTTC.

The rearrangement uses TRBV19 and TRBJ1-2; no clear D gene. There are 12 residues in the CDR3. V was cut by 3 bases and J by 8 bases, with 10 bases left in between. CDR1 is LNHDA and CDR2 is SQIVND in the germline V gene (reference sequence). CDR3 sequence: CASSMTGRGYTF. Here the CDR3 DNA reads TGTGCCAGTAGTATGACCGGGAGGGGCTACACCTTC.

CDR3 amino acids: CASSPQGSETEAFF. The CDR3 bases are TGTGCCAGCAGCCCACAGGGTTCCGAAACTGAAGCTTTCTTT. The chain recombines TRBV7-9 with TRBJ1-1; D is possibly TRBD1 (6 bases). The V gene lost 5 bases and the J gene lost 5 bases, with 15 bases spanning the gap. Germline V lookup: CDR1 SEHNR, CDR2 FQNEAQ (reference sequence). This CDR3 contains 14 residues. Based on the CDR3 plus reference TRBV7-9 and TRBJ1-1, the full variable domain is DTGVSQNPRHKITKRGQNVTFRCDPISEHNRLYWYRQTLGQGPEFLTYFQNEAQLEKSRLLSDRFSAERPKGSFSTLEIQRTEQGDSAMYLCASSPQGSETEAFFGQGTRLTVV.

The gene calls are TRBV18 and TRBJ1-2, with TRBD1 matching 7 bases. CDR3 size: 17 residues. J lost 6 bases, V lost 1 base, and 14 bases had no gene match. From germline, CDR1 is KGHSH and CDR2 LQKENI. CDR3 sequence reads: CASSPQGASRSEDGYTF. The CDR3 DNA reads as TGTGCCAGCTCACCACAGGGGGCCTCGCGGTCGGAGGATGGCTACACCTTC.

The genes are TRBV10-3 and TRBJ2-3; TRBD2 might be the D (6 bases). V was clipped by 4 bases and J by 0 bases, with 8 bases between them. CDR3 length: 14 amino acids. Germline CDR1 is ENHRY and CDR2 is SYGVKD. CDR3 sequence (DNA): TGTGCCATCAGTGGGACTACTAGCACAGATACGCAGTATTTT. Encoded protein: CAISGTTSTDTQYF.

In this sample, this clone turned up a few times. The chain recombines TRBV7-2 with TRBJ1-3; the match to TRBD1 covers 7 bases. CDR3 length: 16 amino acids. CDR1 and CDR2 (germline): SGHTA, FQGNSA. Trimming removed 1 base from V and 2 bases from J; junction bases left unmatched: 5. The CDR3 sequence: CASSLVGGQTGNTIYF. In DNA, the CDR3 is TGTGCCAGCAGCTTAGTGGGGGGACAGACTGGAAACACCATATATTTT.

The chain joins TRBV5-1 to TRBJ2-7, with 8 bases matching TRBD1. The germline V gene has CDR1 SGHRS and CDR2 YFSETQ. The CDR3 has 14 residues. Trimming cost V 4 bases and J 5 bases; bases outside gene matches: 8. CDR3 in amino acids: CASSDRGFTNEQYF. The DNA of the CDR3 is TGCGCCAGCAGCGACAGGGGATTTACTAACGAGCAGTACTTC.

This clone was seen a few times. The J gene is TRBJ1-5, the V gene TRBV19; the D is unclear. V gave up 2 bases and J gave up 0 bases, with 8 bases separating them. Germline CDR1 is LNHDA and CDR2 is SQIVND (reference sequence). The CDR3 is 15 amino acids. For the CDR3, the DNA is TGTGCCAGTAGTATAACGGGATTTAGCAATCAGCCCCAGCATTTT. Protein sequence: CASSITGFSNQPQHF.